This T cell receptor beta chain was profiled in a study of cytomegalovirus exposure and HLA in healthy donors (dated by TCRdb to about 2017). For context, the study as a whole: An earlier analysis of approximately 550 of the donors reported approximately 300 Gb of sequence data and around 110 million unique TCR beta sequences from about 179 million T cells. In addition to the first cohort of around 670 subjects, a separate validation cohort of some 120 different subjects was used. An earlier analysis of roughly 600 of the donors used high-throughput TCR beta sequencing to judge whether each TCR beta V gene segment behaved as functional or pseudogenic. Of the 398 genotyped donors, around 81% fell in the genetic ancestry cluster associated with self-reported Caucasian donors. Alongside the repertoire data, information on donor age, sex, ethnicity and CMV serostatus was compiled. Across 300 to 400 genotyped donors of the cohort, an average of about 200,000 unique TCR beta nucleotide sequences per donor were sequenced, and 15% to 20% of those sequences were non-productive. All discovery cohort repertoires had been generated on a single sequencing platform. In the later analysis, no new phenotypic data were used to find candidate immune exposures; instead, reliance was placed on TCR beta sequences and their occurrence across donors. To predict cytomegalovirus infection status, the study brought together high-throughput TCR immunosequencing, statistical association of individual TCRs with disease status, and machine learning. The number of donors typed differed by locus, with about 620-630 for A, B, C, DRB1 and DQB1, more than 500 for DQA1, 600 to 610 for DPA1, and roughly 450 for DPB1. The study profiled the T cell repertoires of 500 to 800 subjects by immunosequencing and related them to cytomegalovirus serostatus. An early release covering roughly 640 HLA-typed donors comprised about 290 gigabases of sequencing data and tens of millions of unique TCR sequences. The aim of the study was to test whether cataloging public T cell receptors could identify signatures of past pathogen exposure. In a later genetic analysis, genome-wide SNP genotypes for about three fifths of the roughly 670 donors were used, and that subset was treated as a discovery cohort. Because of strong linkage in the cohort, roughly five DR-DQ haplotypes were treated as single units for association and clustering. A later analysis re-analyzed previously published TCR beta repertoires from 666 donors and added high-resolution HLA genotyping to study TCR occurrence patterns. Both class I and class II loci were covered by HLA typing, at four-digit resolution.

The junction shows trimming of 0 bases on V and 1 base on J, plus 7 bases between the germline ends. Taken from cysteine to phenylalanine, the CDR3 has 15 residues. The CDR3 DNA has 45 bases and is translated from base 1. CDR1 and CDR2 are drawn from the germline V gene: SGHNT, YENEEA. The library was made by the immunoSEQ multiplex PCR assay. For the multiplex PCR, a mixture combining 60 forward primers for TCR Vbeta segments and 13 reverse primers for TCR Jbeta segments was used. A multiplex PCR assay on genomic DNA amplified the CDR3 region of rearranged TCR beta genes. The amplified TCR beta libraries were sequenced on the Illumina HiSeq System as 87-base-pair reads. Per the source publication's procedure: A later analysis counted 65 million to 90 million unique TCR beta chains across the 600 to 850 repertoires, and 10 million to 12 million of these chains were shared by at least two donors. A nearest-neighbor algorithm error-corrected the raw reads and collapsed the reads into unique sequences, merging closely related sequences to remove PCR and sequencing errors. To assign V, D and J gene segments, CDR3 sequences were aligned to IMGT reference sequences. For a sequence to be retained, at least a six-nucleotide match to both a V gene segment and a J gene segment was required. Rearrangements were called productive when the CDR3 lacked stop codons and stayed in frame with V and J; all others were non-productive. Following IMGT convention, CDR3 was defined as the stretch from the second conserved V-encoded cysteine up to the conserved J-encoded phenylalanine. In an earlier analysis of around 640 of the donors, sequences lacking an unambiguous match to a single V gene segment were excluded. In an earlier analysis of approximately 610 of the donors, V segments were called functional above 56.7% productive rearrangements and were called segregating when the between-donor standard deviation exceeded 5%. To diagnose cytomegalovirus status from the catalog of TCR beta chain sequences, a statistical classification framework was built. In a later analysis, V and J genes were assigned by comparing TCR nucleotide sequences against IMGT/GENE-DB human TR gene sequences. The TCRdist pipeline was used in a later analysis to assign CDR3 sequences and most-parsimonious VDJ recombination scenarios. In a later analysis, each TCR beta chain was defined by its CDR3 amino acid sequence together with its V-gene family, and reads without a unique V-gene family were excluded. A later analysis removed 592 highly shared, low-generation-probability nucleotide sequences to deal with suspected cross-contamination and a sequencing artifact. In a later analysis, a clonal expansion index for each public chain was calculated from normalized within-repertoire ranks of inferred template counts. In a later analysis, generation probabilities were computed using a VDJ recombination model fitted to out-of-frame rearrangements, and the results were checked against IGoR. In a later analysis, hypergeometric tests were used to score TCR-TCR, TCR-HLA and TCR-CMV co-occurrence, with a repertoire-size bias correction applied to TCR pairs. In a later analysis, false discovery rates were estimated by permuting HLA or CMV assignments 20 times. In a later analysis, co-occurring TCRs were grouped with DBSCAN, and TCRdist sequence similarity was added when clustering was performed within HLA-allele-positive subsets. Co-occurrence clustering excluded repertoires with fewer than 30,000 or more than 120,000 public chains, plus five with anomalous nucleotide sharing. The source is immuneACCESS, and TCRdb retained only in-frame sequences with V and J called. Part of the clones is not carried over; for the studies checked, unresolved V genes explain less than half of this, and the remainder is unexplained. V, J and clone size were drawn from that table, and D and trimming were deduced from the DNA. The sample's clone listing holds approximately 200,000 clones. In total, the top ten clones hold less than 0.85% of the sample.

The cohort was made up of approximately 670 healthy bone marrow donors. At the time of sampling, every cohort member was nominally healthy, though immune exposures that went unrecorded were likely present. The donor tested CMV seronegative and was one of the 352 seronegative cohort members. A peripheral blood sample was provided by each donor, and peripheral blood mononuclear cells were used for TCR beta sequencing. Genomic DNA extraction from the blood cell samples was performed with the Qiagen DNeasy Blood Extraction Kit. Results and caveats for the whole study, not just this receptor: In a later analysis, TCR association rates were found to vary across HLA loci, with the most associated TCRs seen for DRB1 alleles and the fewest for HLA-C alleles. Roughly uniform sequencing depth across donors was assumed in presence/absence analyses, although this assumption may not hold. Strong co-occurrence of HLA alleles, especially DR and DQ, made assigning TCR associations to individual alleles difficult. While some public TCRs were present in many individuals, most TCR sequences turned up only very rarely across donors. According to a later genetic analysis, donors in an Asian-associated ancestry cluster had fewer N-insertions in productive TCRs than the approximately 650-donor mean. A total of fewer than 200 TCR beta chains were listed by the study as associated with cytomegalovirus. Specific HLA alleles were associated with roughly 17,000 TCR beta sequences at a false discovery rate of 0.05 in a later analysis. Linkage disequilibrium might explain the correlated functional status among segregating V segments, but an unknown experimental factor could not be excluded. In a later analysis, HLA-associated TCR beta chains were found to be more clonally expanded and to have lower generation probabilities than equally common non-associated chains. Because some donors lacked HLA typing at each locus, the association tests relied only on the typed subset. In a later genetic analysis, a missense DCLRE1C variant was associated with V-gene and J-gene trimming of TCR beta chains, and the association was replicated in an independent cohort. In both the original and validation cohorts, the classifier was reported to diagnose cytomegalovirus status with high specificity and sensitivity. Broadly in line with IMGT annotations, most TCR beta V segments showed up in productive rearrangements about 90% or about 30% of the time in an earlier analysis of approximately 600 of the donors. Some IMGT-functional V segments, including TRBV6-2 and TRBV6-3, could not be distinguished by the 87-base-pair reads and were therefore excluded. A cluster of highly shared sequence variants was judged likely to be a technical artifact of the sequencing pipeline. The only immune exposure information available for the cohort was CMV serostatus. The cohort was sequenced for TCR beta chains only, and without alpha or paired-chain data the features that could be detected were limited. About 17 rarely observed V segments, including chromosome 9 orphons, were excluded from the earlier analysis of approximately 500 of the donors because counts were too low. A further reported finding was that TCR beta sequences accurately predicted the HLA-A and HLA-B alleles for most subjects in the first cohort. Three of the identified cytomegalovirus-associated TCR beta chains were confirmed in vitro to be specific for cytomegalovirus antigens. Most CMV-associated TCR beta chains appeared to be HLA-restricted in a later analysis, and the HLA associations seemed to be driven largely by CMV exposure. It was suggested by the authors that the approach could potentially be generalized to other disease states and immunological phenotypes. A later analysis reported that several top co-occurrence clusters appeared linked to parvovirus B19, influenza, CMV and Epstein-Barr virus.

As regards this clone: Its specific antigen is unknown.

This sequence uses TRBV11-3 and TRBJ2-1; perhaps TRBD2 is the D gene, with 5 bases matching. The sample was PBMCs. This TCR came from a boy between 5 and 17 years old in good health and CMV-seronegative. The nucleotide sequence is TGTGCCAGCAGCTTAGACCGGGGTTCCTACAATGAGCAGTTCTTC. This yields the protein CASSLDRGSYNEQFF.